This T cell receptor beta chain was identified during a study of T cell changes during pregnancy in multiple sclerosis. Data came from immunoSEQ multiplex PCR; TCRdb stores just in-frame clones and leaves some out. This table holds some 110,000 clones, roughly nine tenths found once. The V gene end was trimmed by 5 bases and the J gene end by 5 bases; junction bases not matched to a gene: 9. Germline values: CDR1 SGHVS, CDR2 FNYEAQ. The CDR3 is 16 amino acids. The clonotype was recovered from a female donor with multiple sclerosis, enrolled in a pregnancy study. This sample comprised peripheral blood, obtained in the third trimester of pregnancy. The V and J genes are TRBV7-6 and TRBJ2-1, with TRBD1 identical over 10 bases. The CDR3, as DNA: TGTGCCAGCAGCGACTACCGGGACAGGGGTAACAATGAGCAGTTCTTC. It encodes CASSDYRDRGNNEQFF.